This paragraph reports one TCR beta chain. The data stem from a study of blood T cell repertoires in COVID-19. Trimming pared 5 bases from V and 9 bases from J, leaving 14 bases between. Germline V CDR1 and CDR2: GTSNPN, SVGIG (reference sequence). This CDR3 is built from 12 residues. The study recruited people aged about 18 to 89 years across around 23 US areas. Symptom resolution, clearance, or two negative PCRs marked donors in Cohort 3 as recovered. Authors' analysis steps: Using reference gene primer amplification, nucleated cell counts were estimated. Here immunoSEQ multiplex PCR was the method, and the copy in TCRdb shows in-frame clones only, minus some. The V and J calls and clone size were taken over from that table, and D and trimming were inferred from the DNA. The data contain about 200,000 clones, 70% to 85% of them singletons.

The TCR comes from a man aged 35-49 years who had recovered from COVID-19. The rearrangement links TRBV30 to TRBJ2-1; possible D gene TRBD2, 5 bases. The sample was PBMCs or T cells enriched from blood (not recorded which). DNA of the CDR3: TGTGCCTGGGAAAGGGCTAGCAGTGAGCAGTTCTTC. Its translation: CAWERASSEQFF.